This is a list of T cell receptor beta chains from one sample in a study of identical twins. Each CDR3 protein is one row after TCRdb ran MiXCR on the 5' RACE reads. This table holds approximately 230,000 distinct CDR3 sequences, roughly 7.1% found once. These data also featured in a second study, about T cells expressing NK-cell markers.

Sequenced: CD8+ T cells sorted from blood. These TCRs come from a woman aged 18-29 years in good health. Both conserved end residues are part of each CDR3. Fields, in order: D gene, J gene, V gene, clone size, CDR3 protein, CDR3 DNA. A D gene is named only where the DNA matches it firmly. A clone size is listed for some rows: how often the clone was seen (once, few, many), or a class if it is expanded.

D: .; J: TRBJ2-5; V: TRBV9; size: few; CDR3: CASSARGEKEETQYF; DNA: TGTGCCAGCAGCGCCAGGGGGGAAAAAGAGGAGACCCAGTACTTC
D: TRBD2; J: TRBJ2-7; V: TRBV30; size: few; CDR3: CAWCAGTMSHEQYF; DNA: TGTGCCTGGTGTGCCGGGACTATGAGCCACGAGCAGTACTTC
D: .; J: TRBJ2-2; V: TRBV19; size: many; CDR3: CASSMGYVVTQNTGELFF; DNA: TGTGCCAGTAGTATGGGATACGTAGTGACCCAGAACACCGGGGAGCTGTTTTTT
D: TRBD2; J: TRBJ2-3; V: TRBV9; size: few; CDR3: CASSNLAGGPRQREQYF; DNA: TGTGCCAGCAGCAATCTAGCGGGGGGCCCCCGCCAGAGGGAGCAGTATTTT
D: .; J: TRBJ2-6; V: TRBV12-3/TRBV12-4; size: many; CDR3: CASSLAWGSGANVLTF; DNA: TGTGCCAGCAGTTTAGCTTGGGGCTCTGGGGCCAACGTCCTGACTTTC
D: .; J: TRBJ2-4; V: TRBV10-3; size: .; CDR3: CAISDEGHIQYF; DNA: TGTGCCATCAGTGATGAGGGGCACATTCAGTACTTC
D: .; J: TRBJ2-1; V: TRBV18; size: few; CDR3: CASSPSSPGRYNEQFF; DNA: TGTGCCAGCTCACCTTCCTCACCTGGACGGTACAATGAGCAGTTCTTC
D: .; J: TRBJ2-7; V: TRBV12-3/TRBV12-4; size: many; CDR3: CASSLAGDAYEQYF; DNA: TGTGCCAGCAGTTTAGCGGGGGATGCCTACGAGCAGTACTTC
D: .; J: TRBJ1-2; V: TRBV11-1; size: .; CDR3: CASSPPPGAPEYNYGYTF; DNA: TGTGCCAGCAGCCCACCGCCTGGGGCCCCTGAGTATAACTATGGCTACACCTTC
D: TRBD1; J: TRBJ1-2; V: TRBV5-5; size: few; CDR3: CASSGTGSGYTF; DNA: TGTGCCAGCAGCGGGACAGGGAGCGGCTACACCTTC
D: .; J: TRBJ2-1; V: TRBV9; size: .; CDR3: CASSAGVAGNEQFF; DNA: TGTGCCAGCAGCGCGGGGGTGGCGGGAAATGAGCAGTTCTTC
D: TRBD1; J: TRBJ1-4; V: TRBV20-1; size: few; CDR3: CSARGETGVNEKLFF; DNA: TGCAGTGCTAGGGGGGAGACAGGGGTCAATGAAAAACTGTTTTTT
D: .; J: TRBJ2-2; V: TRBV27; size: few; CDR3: CASSSTNTGELFF; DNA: TGTGCCAGCAGTTCGACGAACACCGGGGAGCTGTTTTTT